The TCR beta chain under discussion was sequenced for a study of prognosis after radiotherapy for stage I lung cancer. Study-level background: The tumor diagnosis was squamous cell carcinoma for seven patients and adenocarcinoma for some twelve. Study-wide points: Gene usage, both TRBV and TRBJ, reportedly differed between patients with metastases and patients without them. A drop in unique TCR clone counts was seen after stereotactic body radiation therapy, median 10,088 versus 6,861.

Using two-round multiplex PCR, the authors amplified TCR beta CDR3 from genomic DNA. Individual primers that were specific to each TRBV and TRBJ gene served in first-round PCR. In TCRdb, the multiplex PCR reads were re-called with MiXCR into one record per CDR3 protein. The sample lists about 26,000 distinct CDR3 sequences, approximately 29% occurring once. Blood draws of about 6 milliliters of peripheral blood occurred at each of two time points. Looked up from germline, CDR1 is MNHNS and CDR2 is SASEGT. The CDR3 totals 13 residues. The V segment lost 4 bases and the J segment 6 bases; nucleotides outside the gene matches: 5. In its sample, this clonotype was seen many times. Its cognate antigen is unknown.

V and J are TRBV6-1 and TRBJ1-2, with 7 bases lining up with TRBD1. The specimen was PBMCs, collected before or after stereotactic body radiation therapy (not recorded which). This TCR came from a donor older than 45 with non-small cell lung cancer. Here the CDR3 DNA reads TGTGCCAGCAGTGTCTACAGGGGTAATGGCTACACCTTC. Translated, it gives CASSVYRGNGYTF.